This T cell receptor beta chain was profiled in a study of blood T cell repertoires in COVID-19. Between the trimmed V and J ends, which lost 0 bases and 6 bases, there was a span of 6 bases. Looked up from germline, CDR1 is MGHRA and CDR2 is YSYEKL. This CDR3 contains 12 residues. The repertoire was sequenced with immunoSEQ multiplex PCR; TCRdb's copy has only in-frame clones and lacks some. The sample carries 100,000 to 150,000 clones, approximately 71% recorded once. Sequencing used peripheral blood. The chain recombines TRBV4-1 with TRBJ2-7, with D unclear. The receptor was isolated from a woman in her 70s with acute or convalescent COVID-19. The CDR3 DNA reads TGCGCCAGCAGCCAAGAGTACGGCGAGCAGTACTTC. It translates to CASSQEYGEQYF.